This T cell receptor (beta chain) was retrieved from a study of shared clonotypes between healthy human individuals. CD45RO-negative CD8 cells positively selected for CCR7 made up the naive population, which excluded terminally differentiated effector memory CD45RA+ cells. Study-wide results and limits: The authors sampled blood alone, and tissue repertoires likely differ.

A word on this clone: Its cognate antigen is unknown.

Assay used: immunoSEQ multiplex PCR; TCRdb lists only in-frame clones, some missing. Of about 2.2 million clones listed, 93% are singletons. V was pared by 1 base and J by 3 bases, with 6 bases of the junction left unmatched. In germline, CDR1 is LNHNV, CDR2 YYDKDF (reference sequence). There are 16 residues in the CDR3. Specimen: naive CD8+ T cells from PBMCs. This sequence was found in a man aged 18-30 years in good health. Some clones in this sample may be carry-over from other donors' samples. The V gene is TRBV15, the J gene TRBJ1-3, with 7 bases identical to TRBD1. The DNA for the CDR3 is TGTGCCACCAGCAGAGCTAGGACAGGTAGTGGAAACACCATATATTTT. This translates into CATSRARTGSGNTIYF. Looking up the rest from reference TRBV15 and TRBJ1-3 gives the full variable domain: DAMVIQNPRYQVTQFGKPVTLSCSQTLNHNVMYWYQQKSSQAPKLLFHYYDKDFNNEADTPDNFQSRRPNTSFCFLDIRSPGLGDTAMYLCATSRARTGSGNTIYFGEGSWLTVV.